These 21 T cell receptor beta chains came from one sample sequenced in a study of glioma-infiltrating T cells after dendritic cell vaccination (dated by TCRdb to the mid-2010s). Library preparation was by the immunoSEQ multiplex PCR assay. TCRdb took this table from immuneACCESS and kept in-frame rearrangements with V and J called. Such tables lack part of the clones; where checked against another copy, unresolved V genes explain under half of the gap, and the rest is unexplained. The sample table lists approximately 82,000 clones, over 85% of them with a count of one. The ten biggest clones cover about 3% of the sample. Sample: blood, taken before dendritic cell vaccination. The receptors come from a human donor with glioblastoma.

The chain carries TRBV5-1 and TRBJ1-1; TRBD1 agrees at 8 bases. The CDR3 has 12 residues. Germline CDR1 SGHRS, CDR2 YFSETQ. V lost 4 bases, J lost 8 bases, and 4 bases stayed unmatched. CDR3 protein: CASSIQGAEAFF. The CDR3 nucleotides are TGCGCCAGCAGCATCCAGGGGGCAGAAGCTTTCTTT.

Of note for this clone: One end of the junction does not line up with germline, which may come from a read error. The chain employs TRBV5-1 and TRBJ1-1; a possible D gene is TRBD1 (5 bases). The length of the CDR3 is 16 residues. The germline CDR1 and CDR2 sequences are SGHRS and YFSETQ. The CDR3 region is CASSLKTDPKNPEAFF. CDR3 nucleotide sequence: TGCGCCAGCAGCTTGAAGACAGATCCTAAGAACCCTGAAGCTTTCTTT. The full variable domain, its missing parts supplied by reference TRBV5-1 and TRBJ1-1, is KAGVTQTPRYLIKTRGQQVTLSCSPISGHRSVSWYQQTPGQGLQFLFEYFSETQRNKGNFPGRFSGRQFSNSRSEMNVSTLELGDSALYLCASSLKTDPKNPEAFFGQGTRLTVV.

This clone was counted once. The chain links TRBV7-9 to TRBJ1-4; tentative D call: TRBD1 (5 bases). CDR3 length: 17 amino acids. Between the trimmed V and J ends, which lost 5 bases and 3 bases, there was a span of 19 bases. CDR1 and CDR2 (germline): SEHNR, FQNEAQ (reference sequence). The CDR3 DNA is TGTGCCAGCAGCCTCCTACACCCAGGGCAATCTAATGAAAAACTGTTTTTT. It encodes CASSLLHPGQSNEKLFF. The full variable domain, its missing parts supplied by reference TRBV7-9 and TRBJ1-4, is DTGVSQNPRHKITKRGQNVTFRCDPISEHNRLYWYRQTLGQGPEFLTYFQNEAQLEKSRLLSDRFSAERPKGSFSTLEIQRTEQGDSAMYLCASSLLHPGQSNEKLFFGSGTQLSVL.

The gene calls are TRBV6-1 and TRBJ2-5; the D gene is possibly TRBD2 (6 bases). The V and J ends lost 2 bases and 5 bases respectively, with 15 bases between them. The CDR3 covers 15 residues. Germline V gene lookup returns CDR1 MNHNS and CDR2 SASEGT. In DNA form, the CDR3 reads TGTGCCAGCAGTGAAAAACCGGGGGAATCGGAGACCCAGTACTTC. This translates into CASSEKPGESETQYF.

The rearrangement joins TRBV11-3 to TRBJ2-1, with 7 bases matching TRBD2. Germline CDR1 reads SGHNT; CDR2 reads YENEEA. J gave up 2 bases and V 6 bases, and 7 bases lay outside the gene matches. This CDR3 region has 15 residues. The CDR3 spells CASSRSRGAYNEQFF. In nucleotides, the CDR3 is TGTGCCAGCAGTAGATCTCGGGGGGCCTACAATGAGCAGTTCTTC.

The rearrangement uses TRBV7-3 and TRBJ2-2, with 9 bases identical to TRBD1. Trimming at V came to 6 bases and at J to 2 bases, leaving 7 bases not matched to a gene. CDR3 length: 16 residues. Germline CDR1 is SGHTA and CDR2 is FQGTGA. The CDR3 coding sequence is TGTGCCAGCAGGCACACAGGGGGCTCCAACACCGGGGAGCTGTTTTTT. This sequence encodes CASRHTGGSNTGELFF.

Comment on this clone: The sample holds other DNA sequences that translate to the same CDR3. CDR3 sequence reads: CASSFDIPGNSPLHF. The CDR3 DNA is TGCGCCAGCAGCTTCGATATCCCAGGGAATTCACCCCTCCACTTT. The chain employs TRBV5-1 and TRBJ1-6; the D gene is possibly TRBD1 (5 bases). Germline loops: CDR1 SGHRS, CDR2 YFSETQ. Trimming took off 2 bases at V and 7 bases at J, with 13 bases between the two ends. The CDR3 is 15 amino acids.

The J gene is TRBJ1-6, the V gene TRBV6-1; no clear D gene. Trimming cost V 5 bases and J 8 bases, with 10 bases left between them. The CDR3 length is 13 residues. CDR1 and CDR2 (germline): MNHNS, SASEGT. The CDR3, as DNA: TGTGCCAGCAGTCGGGAATACGATTCACCCCTCCACTTT. Translating gives CASSREYDSPLHF.

Sample share makes this clone medium-sized. The chain is built from TRBV6-5 and TRBJ1-2, with D possibly TRBD1 on 6 matching bases. The CDR3 has 15 residues. V lost 0 bases and J 8 bases, leaving 16 bases between the germline ends. Germline lookup yields CDR1 MNHEY and CDR2 SVGAGI. The CDR3 loop is CASSYSSQGFVGYTF. CDR3 DNA sequence: TGTGCCAGCAGTTACTCGAGTCAGGGGTTCGTCGGCTACACCTTC.

The chain links TRBV5-1 to TRBJ1-6; 12 positions match TRBD1. The CDR3 is made up of 17 amino acids. The germline CDR1 and CDR2 sequences are SGHRS and YFSETQ. The J segment lost 11 bases and the V segment lost 3 bases, leaving 12 bases of the junction unmatched. This CDR3 is CASSSQARDRGLAPLHF. In nucleotides, the CDR3 is TGCGCCAGCAGCTCGCAAGCAAGGGACAGGGGGCTTGCACCCCTCCACTTT.

This rearrangement joins TRBV6-4 to TRBJ2-1, with D maybe TRBD1 (5 bases). CDR3 length equals 14 residues. The V and J ends lost 0 bases and 10 bases respectively, with 13 bases between them. Per germline, CDR1 MRHNA and CDR2 SNTAGT. The CDR3 DNA sequence: TGTGCCAGCAGTGACTCATACCTATCAGGGGAGCAGTTCTTC. Its protein product is CASSDSYLSGEQFF.

As DNA, the CDR3 is TGTGCCAGCAGCCCCACCGGGACAGGGTTCTACGAGCAGTACTTC. Translated, it gives CASSPTGTGFYEQYF. V usage is TRBV11-3 and J usage is TRBJ2-7, with TRBD1 matching 9 bases. The V gene end was trimmed by 5 bases and the J gene end by 3 bases; junction bases not matched to a gene: 8. The CDR3 has 15 amino acids. Germline values: CDR1 SGHNT, CDR2 YENEEA.

This sequence joins TRBV9 and TRBJ2-7, with TRBD2 matching 14 bases. CDR3 size: 15 residues. V dropped 4 bases and J dropped 5; count of bases not matched to a gene: 5. Germline assignment: CDR1 SGDLS and CDR2 YYNGEE. CDR3 coding DNA: TGTGCCAGCAGCATATCGGGACTAGCGGGAGACGAGCAGTACTTC. Protein: CASSISGLAGDEQYF.

J is TRBJ2-1 and V is TRBV27, with a possible D match to TRBD2 (5 bases). The germline V gene has CDR1 MNHEY and CDR2 SMNVEV (reference sequence). This CDR3 is 12 amino acids long. V shed 10 bases and J shed 2 bases, with 9 bases lying between them. This CDR3 reads CATRTAYNEQFF. CDR3 DNA: TGTGCCACCCGGACTGCCTACAATGAGCAGTTCTTC.

The gene calls are TRBV6-1 and TRBJ1-1; D might be TRBD1 (6 bases). The CDR3 consists of 12 residues. The germline V and J ends were trimmed by 11 bases and 1 base, with 11 bases remaining between them. Germline CDR1 and CDR2: MNHNS and SASEGT. The DNA of the CDR3 is TGTGCCGTCGGGACACCGAACACTGAAGCTTTCTTT. Encoded protein: CAVGTPNTEAFF.

This rearrangement joins TRBV18 to TRBJ1-1; a weak D match, TRBD1 (6 bases). Germline CDR1 KGHSH, CDR2 LQKENI. V lost 5 bases to trimming and J lost 1 base, with 8 bases between them. This CDR3 has 13 residues. Here the CDR3 reads CASSWGQNTEAFF. The DNA of the CDR3 is TGTGCCAGCTCATGGGGACAGAACACTGAAGCTTTCTTT.

The V call is TRBV10-3, the J call TRBJ2-7; 12 nucleotides align to TRBD2. The CDR3 spans 16 residues. With V trimmed by 4 bases and J by 4 bases, 8 bases remained unmatched. Looked up from germline, CDR1 is ENHRY and CDR2 is SYGVKD. CDR3 sequence reads: CAISGGLAGGVYEQYF. The CDR3 bases are TGTGCCATCAGTGGGGGACTAGCGGGCGGGGTTTACGAGCAGTACTTC.

The V call is TRBV6-6, the J call TRBJ2-2; weak D call: TRBD2 (5 bases). This CDR3 contains 12 residues. Trimming cost V 11 bases and J 8 bases, with 15 bases left between them. CDR1 MNHNY and CDR2 SVGAGI come from the germline V gene (reference sequence). The CDR3 reads CAAWAGVGELFF. CDR3 in DNA: TGTGCCGCATGGGCGGGCGTGGGGGAGCTGTTTTTT.

This rearrangement joins TRBV7-3 to TRBJ1-1; TRBD1 might be the D (6 bases). This CDR3 region has 14 residues. Trimming pared 5 bases from V and 8 bases from J, leaving 18 bases between. Germline V gene sequence: CDR1 SGHTA, CDR2 FQGTGA. Here the CDR3 reads CASSRNRAPEEAFF. The CDR3 region has the DNA TGTGCCAGCAGCAGAAACAGGGCTCCAGAGGAAGCTTTCTTT.

The rearrangement uses TRBV6-1 and TRBJ2-3; tentatively, D is TRBD2 (6 bases). V lost 6 bases and J lost 6, with 13 bases in between. CDR3 size: 13 residues. Germline CDR1 MNHNS, CDR2 SASEGT. The CDR3 DNA reads as TGTGCCAGCAGCTTGGGACTCGACGATACGCAGTATTTT. It specifies CASSLGLDDTQYF.

The V and J genes are TRBV11-2 and TRBJ1-1, with 8 bases that match TRBD1. The CDR3 runs 15 residues. The V gene end was trimmed by 5 bases and the J gene end by 0 bases; junction bases not matched to a gene: 5. Germline CDR1 SGHAT, CDR2 FQNNGV. The CDR3 DNA reads TGTGCCAGCAGCCCCTGGACAGGGATGAACACTGAAGCTTTCTTT. This gives the protein CASSPWTGMNTEAFF.